This T cell receptor beta chain derives from a study of breast tumors, draining lymph nodes, adjacent tissues. Samples came from axillary lymph nodes draining the breast cancer. Regarding the study as a whole: That most tumor T cells come from lymph nodes remained unproven.

Germline values: CDR1 KGHDR, CDR2 SFDVKD. The length of the CDR3 is 16 residues. Trimming at V came to 3 bases and at J to 5 bases, leaving 10 bases not matched to a gene. One entry per CDR3 protein, called by TCRdb with MiXCR from the multiplex PCR reads. The sample lists over 200,000 distinct CDR3 sequences; less than 40% were seen once. Turning to this clonotype: Its target is not known.

The chain has TRBV24-1 and TRBJ2-5; TRBD1 agrees at 8 bases. Sequenced material: axillary lymph node tissue. The TCR comes from a female donor with breast cancer. Some clones in this sample may be carry-over from other donors' samples. The CDR3 sequence: CATSDPFPGGRETQYF. The DNA for the CDR3 is TGTGCCACCAGTGATCCGTTTCCAGGGGGCAGGGAGACCCAGTACTTC.